Listed here are 32 T cell receptor beta chains from one sample, sequenced in a study of blood T cell repertoires in COVID-19. Using immunoSEQ multiplex PCR, the repertoire was profiled, and TCRdb retains in-frame clones only, with some absent. This repertoire shows roughly 440,000 clones, approximately 88% found once; its top ten account for roughly 13%. Material: peripheral blood. The receptor set was obtained from a woman aged 45 to 65 with COVID-19, enrolled during active disease.

This chain joins TRBV4-1 and TRBJ2-7, with 10 bases matching TRBD1. The ends lost 0 bases at V and 2 bases at J; junction bases unmatched: 4. CDR1 is MGHRA, CDR2 YSYEKL, per germline. This CDR3 has 16 residues. CDR3 sequence reads: CASSQDRGTGAYEQYF. DNA of the CDR3: TGCGCCAGCAGCCAAGATAGGGGGACAGGGGCCTACGAGCAGTACTTC.

The chain uses TRBV9 and TRBJ1-2, with D maybe TRBD1 (5 bases). The germline CDR1 and CDR2 sequences are SGDLS and YYNGEE. The CDR3 loop spans 13 amino acids. V was cut by 4 bases and J by 8 bases, with 15 bases left in between. DNA of the CDR3: TGTGCCAGCAGCAATACAGGAGATAGGGGCTACACCTTC. Protein sequence: CASSNTGDRGYTF.

This sequence joins TRBV11-2 and TRBJ1-6; D not resolved. The CDR3 extends over 14 amino acids. Germline V gives CDR1 SGHAT, CDR2 FQNNGV. The CDR3, as DNA: TGTGCAAGCGCTCGTACAGTTTATAATTCACCCCTCCACTTT. The encoded protein is CASARTVYNSPLHF.

The V call is TRBV11-2, the J call TRBJ1-1; possibly TRBD1 for D (6 bases). Germline CDR1 is SGHAT and CDR2 is FQNNGV. Trimming left V 5 bases short and J 3 bases short, with 22 bases between. The CDR3 has 17 amino acids. CDR3 sequence: CASSPLGRTERDTEAFF. The CDR3 nucleotides read TGTGCCAGCAGCCCTTTAGGTCGGACAGAGAGGGACACTGAAGCTTTCTTT.

The rearrangement joins TRBV5-1 to TRBJ1-3; maybe TRBD1 (6 bases). The germline V gene has CDR1 SGHRS and CDR2 YFSETQ. CDR3 size: 17 residues. V lost 0 bases and J 0 bases, leaving 13 bases between the germline ends. CDR3 DNA: TGCGCCAGCAGCTTGGAAGGGGGAAAAAACTCTGGAAACACCATATATTTT. Amino acid sequence: CASSLEGGKNSGNTIYF.

The V gene is TRBV13, the J gene TRBJ1-4; 7 bases are shared with TRBD1. CDR3 length equals 17 residues. V dropped 5 bases and J dropped 2; count of bases not matched to a gene: 11. Germline lookup yields CDR1 PRHDT and CDR2 FYEKMQ (reference sequence). CDR3 sequence reads: CASSLNLGTDTNEKLFF. The DNA of the CDR3 is TGTGCCAGCAGCCTAAACCTTGGGACAGATACTAATGAAAAACTGTTTTTT.

The rearrangement uses TRBV6-1 and TRBJ1-5; no clear D gene. The ends were cut back, 7 bases at V and 5 bases at J, with 15 bases in the middle. The germline V gene has CDR1 MNHNS and CDR2 SASEGT. CDR3 length: 14 residues. The chain's CDR3 is CASTRGTVDQPQHF. Here the CDR3 DNA reads TGTGCCAGCACCCGGGGAACCGTTGATCAGCCCCAGCATTTT.

The chain carries TRBV6-5 and TRBJ1-2; the D is unclear. CDR3 length: 13 residues. Trimming took 7 bases from V and 8 from J, leaving 17 bases between them. Germline V gene lookup returns CDR1 MNHEY and CDR2 SVGAGI. This chain's CDR3 is CASTAATWEGYTF. Written as DNA, the CDR3 is TGTGCCAGCACAGCCGCGACCTGGGAGGGCTACACCTTC.

This clone was counted at least ten times. The chain recombines TRBV5-4 with TRBJ1-5; possible D gene TRBD1, 5 bases. V was clipped by 0 bases and J by 2 bases, with 12 bases between them. Germline V lookup: CDR1 SGHNT, CDR2 YYREEE (reference sequence). This CDR3 contains 16 residues. The CDR3 region has the DNA TGTGCCAGCAGCTTGGAGCCGGGGGGGGGCAATCAGCCCCAGCATTTT. Protein sequence: CASSLEPGGGNQPQHF. Looking up the rest from reference TRBV5-4 and TRBJ1-5 gives the full variable domain: ETGVTQSPTHLIKTRGQQVTLRCSSQSGHNTVSWYQQALGQGPQFIFQYYREEENGRGNFPPRFSGLQFPNYSSELNVNALELDDSALYLCASSLEPGGGNQPQHFGDGTRLSIL.

In DNA, the CDR3 is TGTGCCACCCGACATCAACGGTCACCCCTCCACTTT. This sequence encodes CATRHQRSPLHF. This chain links TRBV19 with TRBJ1-6, with no clear D. CDR1 and CDR2 (germline): LNHDA, SQIVND (reference sequence). V gave up 10 bases and J gave up 10 bases, with 14 bases separating them. The CDR3 spans 12 residues. The full variable domain, with the rest looked up from reference TRBV19 and TRBJ1-6, is DGGITQSPKYLFRKEGQNVTLSCEQNLNHDAMYWYRQDPGQGLRLIYYSQIVNDFQKGDIAEGYSVSREKKESFPLTVTSAQKNPTAFYLCATRHQRSPLHFGNGTRLTVT.

The chain employs TRBV6-4 and TRBJ2-5; 10 bases are shared with TRBD2. The germline CDR1 and CDR2 sequences are MRHNA and SNTAGT. The CDR3 is 14 amino acids. V gave up 5 bases and J gave up 5 bases; unmatched junction bases: 5. CDR3 residues: CASSPSTSGETQYF. In nucleotides, the CDR3 is TGTGCCAGCAGTCCCTCGACTAGCGGGGAGACCCAGTACTTC.

Only one count was recorded for this clone. This chain connects TRBV10-3 to TRBJ2-1; a weak D match, TRBD2 (7 bases). V was shortened by 3 bases and J by 8 bases, with 14 bases between the two germline ends. Germline CDR1 and CDR2: ENHRY and SYGVKD. The CDR3 loop spans 14 amino acids. Here the CDR3 DNA reads TGTGCCATCAGTGACCGGGGAGGGGGTGATGAGCAGTTCTTC. Its protein is CAISDRGGGDEQFF.

This chain links TRBV6-1 with TRBJ2-7; D call uncertain. CDR3 length: 15 residues. V lost 2 bases and J lost 2, with 13 bases in between. CDR1 is MNHNS, CDR2 SASEGT, per germline. DNA for the CDR3: TGTGCCAGCAGTGAAAGACTTAGAGGAGCCTACGAGCAGTACTTC. This translates into CASSERLRGAYEQYF.

About this clone itself: The sample carries other DNA sequences with the same CDR3. This chain connects TRBV6-5 to TRBJ1-1; weak D call: TRBD1 (5 bases). V lost 0 bases to trimming and J lost 3 bases, with 8 bases between them. The CDR3 length is 14 residues. Germline values: CDR1 MNHEY, CDR2 SVGAGI. In nucleotides, the CDR3 is TGTGCCAGCAGTTACTCTGGGGGGGACACTGAAGCTTTCTTT. Residues: CASSYSGGDTEAFF.

This clone was observed once. The chain uses TRBV19 and TRBJ1-1; D is possibly TRBD1 (5 bases). This CDR3 comprises 14 residues. V shed 5 bases and J shed 4 bases, with 14 bases lying between them. Looked up from germline, CDR1 is LNHDA and CDR2 is SQIVND (reference sequence). The CDR3 reads CASSVTGGGTEAFF. CDR3 DNA sequence: TGTGCCAGTAGTGTAACCGGGGGGGGCACTGAAGCTTTCTTT.

This rearrangement joins TRBV19 to TRBJ1-5; D is perhaps TRBD1 (6 bases). V was shortened by 4 bases and J by 0 bases, with 16 bases between the two germline ends. Per the germline V gene, CDR1 is LNHDA and CDR2 is SQIVND (reference sequence). This CDR3 comprises 17 residues. CDR3 residues: CASSRGGSPYSNQPQHF. The CDR3 DNA reads TGTGCCAGTAGTAGGGGGGGCTCGCCCTATAGCAATCAGCCCCAGCATTTT.

This chain joins TRBV3-1 (or the pseudogene TRBV3-2) and TRBJ2-7; weak D call: TRBD1 (6 bases). Between the trimmed V and J ends, which lost 2 bases and 5 bases, there was a span of 13 bases. The CDR3 length is 14 residues. Per germline, CDR1 LGHDT and CDR2 YNNKEL (reference sequence). The CDR3 sequence is CASSQPDRSDEQYF. CDR3 nucleotide sequence: TGTGCCAGCAGCCAACCGGACAGAAGCGACGAGCAGTACTTC.

The V call is TRBV30, the J call TRBJ1-4; D might be TRBD1 (5 bases). Germline-derived CDR1 and CDR2 are GTSNPN and SVGIG (reference sequence). This CDR3 comprises 14 residues. V dropped 8 bases and J dropped 4 bases, with 17 bases sitting between them. The CDR3 spells CAGGYGVLNEKLFF. The CDR3 DNA reads TGTGCCGGGGGGTACGGGGTGCTTAATGAAAAACTGTTTTTT. Combining the CDR3 with reference TRBV30 and TRBJ1-4 gives the whole variable domain SQTIHQWPATLVQPVGSPLSLECTVEGTSNPNLYWYRQAAGRGLQLLFYSVGIGQISSEVPQNLSASRPQDRQFILSSKKLLLSDSGFYLCAGGYGVLNEKLFFGSGTQLSVL.

The chain links TRBV3-1 (or the pseudogene TRBV3-2) to TRBJ2-7, with 8 bases that match TRBD1. Per the germline V gene, CDR1 is LGHDT and CDR2 is YNNKEL (reference sequence). Unmatched junction bases numbered 6, after V lost 5 bases and J lost 6 bases. This CDR3 comprises 13 residues. The CDR3 region is CASSLGQVSEQYF. CDR3 nucleotide sequence: TGTGCCAGCAGCTTGGGACAGGTGAGCGAGCAGTACTTC.

The chain has TRBV2 and TRBJ2-1, with 7 bases lining up with TRBD2. CDR1 and CDR2 from the germline V gene are SNHLY and FYNNEI. The ends lost 3 bases at V and 0 bases at J; junction bases unmatched: 8. CDR3 length: 17 amino acids. DNA for the CDR3: TGTGCCAGCAGTGATGGGATAGCGGGCCTCTCCTACAATGAGCAGTTCTTC. Translating gives CASSDGIAGLSYNEQFF.

The chain uses TRBV24-1 and TRBJ2-3; 10 bases fit TRBD1. Germline values: CDR1 KGHDR, CDR2 SFDVKD. The CDR3 extends over 15 amino acids. The V segment lost 6 bases and the J segment 6 bases; nucleotides outside the gene matches: 8. CDR3 region: CATSTGQGERDTQYF. CDR3 DNA sequence: TGTGCCACCAGTACCGGACAGGGGGAAAGGGATACGCAGTATTTT.

In regard to this clone: The sample contains more than one DNA sequence encoding this CDR3. The chain couples TRBV5-1 to TRBJ1-2; D uncertain. The CDR3 contains 13 residues. Germline CDR1 SGHRS, CDR2 YFSETQ. Trimming left V 1 base short and J 2 bases short, with 6 bases between. The CDR3 spells CASSLTVNYGYTF. The CDR3 region has the DNA TGCGCCAGCAGCTTGACTGTCAACTATGGCTACACCTTC.

This chain links TRBV2 with TRBJ2-7, with D possibly TRBD1 on 7 matching bases. CDR1 SNHLY and CDR2 FYNNEI come from the germline V gene. The CDR3 is 14 amino acids. The V and J ends lost 7 bases and 3 bases respectively, with 16 bases between them. The CDR3 DNA reads as TGTGCCAGCATGCCCACAGGGGAGGACTACGAGCAGTACTTC. Protein product: CASMPTGEDYEQYF.

The chain is built from TRBV6-5 and TRBJ1-6; possible D gene TRBD1, 6 bases. The V gene lost 5 bases and the J gene lost 6 bases, with 8 bases spanning the gap. The CDR3 runs 13 residues. In germline, CDR1 is MNHEY, CDR2 SVGAGI. The CDR3 DNA sequence: TGTGCCAGCAGTAGGGGGAGTAATTCACCCCTCCACTTT. Protein sequence: CASSRGSNSPLHF.

The rearrangement joins TRBV5-1 to TRBJ1-5; maybe TRBD1 (5 bases). The CDR3 length is 12 residues. V lost 8 bases and J 3 bases, leaving 9 bases between the germline ends. Germline V gene data show CDR1 as SGHRS and CDR2 as YFSETQ. The CDR3 DNA is TGCGCCAGGGAAGGGGACAATCAGCCCCAGCATTTT. Encoded protein: CAREGDNQPQHF.

This chain links TRBV18 with TRBJ1-4; D remains unclear. V lost 3 bases and J lost 5, with 13 bases in between. The CDR3 spans 15 residues. Germline V gene data show CDR1 as KGHSH and CDR2 as LQKENI. DNA for the CDR3: TGTGCCAGCTCACCCTACTTCGGTGAAAATGAAAAACTGTTTTTT. Translated, it gives CASSPYFGENEKLFF.

The chain joins TRBV29-1 to TRBJ2-1; 13 nucleotides agree with TRBD2. The CDR3 runs to 16 residues. Germline values: CDR1 SQVTM, CDR2 ANQGSEA. V was pared by 7 bases and J by 4 bases, with 10 bases of the junction left unmatched. CDR3 coding DNA: TGCAGCGCCATACGGACTAGCGGGGGCCTATACAATGAGCAGTTCTTC. This sequence encodes CSAIRTSGGLYNEQFF.

The chain combines TRBV14 with TRBJ2-7; 14 nucleotides agree with TRBD2. Germline V CDR1 and CDR2: SGHDN, FVKESK. Trimming cost V 1 base and J 2 bases; bases outside gene matches: 7. The CDR3 is made up of 18 amino acids. CDR3 amino acids: CASSQGTSGGTLAYEQYF. As DNA, the CDR3 is TGTGCCAGCAGCCAAGGGACTAGCGGGGGGACCCTGGCCTACGAGCAGTACTTC.

The chain recombines TRBV19 with TRBJ1-3, with no clear D. Trimming stripped 5 bases from V and 0 bases from J, with 14 bases between. The V gene's germline CDR1 is LNHDA and CDR2 SQIVND (reference sequence). CDR3 size: 16 residues. This CDR3 reads CASSLIRGLSGNTIYF. CDR3 sequence (DNA): TGTGCCAGTAGTCTCATCCGCGGGCTCTCTGGAAACACCATATATTTT.

The CDR3 DNA follows: TGTGCCAGCAGCGTAGGCCTCGGAGATACGCAGTATTTT. Translation: CASSVGLGDTQYF. The chain is built from TRBV9 and TRBJ2-3; D not certain. Germline V CDR1 and CDR2: SGDLS, YYNGEE. CDR3 length: 13 amino acids. The germline V and J ends were trimmed by 0 bases and 5 bases, with 7 bases remaining between them.

Only one count was recorded for this clone. The J gene is TRBJ1-1, the V gene TRBV9; no clear D. V shed 4 bases and J shed 7 bases, with 17 bases lying between them. In germline, CDR1 is SGDLS, CDR2 YYNGEE. This CDR3 comprises 14 residues. CDR3 sequence: CASSLRLDGSEAFF. CDR3 sequence (DNA): TGTGCCAGCAGCCTCCGTCTAGACGGGAGTGAAGCTTTCTTT.

The chain combines TRBV4-1 with TRBJ1-2; no firm D call. The germline gives CDR1 MGHRA, CDR2 YSYEKL. This CDR3 comprises 15 residues. V gave up 4 bases and J gave up 4 bases, with 16 bases separating them. CDR3 sequence (DNA): TGCGCCAGCAGCCCCAAGACGAGGGAATCCTATGGCTACACCTTC. It encodes CASSPKTRESYGYTF.